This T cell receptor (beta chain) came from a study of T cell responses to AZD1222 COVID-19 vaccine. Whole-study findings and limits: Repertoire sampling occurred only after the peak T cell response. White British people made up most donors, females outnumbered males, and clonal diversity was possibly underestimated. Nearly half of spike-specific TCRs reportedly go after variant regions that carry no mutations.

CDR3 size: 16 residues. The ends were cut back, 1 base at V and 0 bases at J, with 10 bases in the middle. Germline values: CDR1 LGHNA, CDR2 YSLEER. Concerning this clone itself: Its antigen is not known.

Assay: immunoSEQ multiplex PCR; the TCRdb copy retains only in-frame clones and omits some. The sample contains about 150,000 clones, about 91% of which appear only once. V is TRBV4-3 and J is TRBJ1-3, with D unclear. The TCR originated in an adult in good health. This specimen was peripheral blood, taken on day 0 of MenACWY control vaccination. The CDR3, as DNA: TGCGCCAGCAGCCAAGGGCCCCTGAACTCTGGAAACACCATATATTTT. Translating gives CASSQGPLNSGNTIYF.